This T cell receptor beta chain came from a study of blood T cells in healthy people across ages. Alongside a J-beta primer mix, a sample-barcoded 5' primer served in a second PCR lasting roughly 6 to 11 cycles. TCRdb reprocessed the 5' RACE reads with MiXCR, giving one entry per CDR3 protein. The sample includes 920,000 or so distinct CDR3 sequences, less than 50% of them seen just once. Overall study results and limits: Observed TCR beta diversity per million T cells went down as age went up. This fall followed a roughly linear course with age.

This CDR3 comprises 11 residues. The germline V gene has CDR1 SQVTM and CDR2 ANQGSEA. Trimming stripped 5 bases from V and 13 bases from J, with 15 bases between. With respect to this clonotype: Antigen unknown.

Sequencing was performed on blood. The chain couples TRBV29-1 to TRBJ2-4; D might be TRBD1 (7 bases). The clonotype originates from a woman aged 55-70 years in good health. The CDR3 reads CSVTGVAEQYF. CDR3 DNA: TGCAGCGTTACAGGGGTAGCGGAGCAGTACTTC.